The clone carrying this T cell receptor beta chain is a singleton in its sample. In the original workflow: Researchers report that nucleated cell counts were estimated from reference gene primer amplification. Assay used: immunoSEQ multiplex PCR; TCRdb lists only in-frame clones, some missing. V and J calls and clone size are copied from that table; D and trimming were computed from the DNA. The data contain roughly 150,000 clones, around 90% of them singletons. The sample belongs to a study of blood T cell repertoires in COVID-19. Looking at the study overall: Spain, Italy and the United States supplied samples that represented acute and convalescent COVID-19.

The receptor's source is a man aged 50 to 59 who had recovered from COVID-19. Specimen: peripheral blood.

In nucleotides, the CDR3 is TGTGCCAGCGGACGTGGACAGTTCCAAGAGACCCAGTACTTC. The encoded protein is CASGRGQFQETQYF. The chain combines TRBV11-1 with TRBJ2-5, with a tentative D call TRBD1 (6 bases). Trimming pared 8 bases from V and 1 base from J, leaving 14 bases between. In germline, CDR1 is SGHAT, CDR2 FQDESV (reference sequence). This CDR3 region has 14 residues.